This TCR beta chain was captured in a study of blood T cells in healthy people across ages. There were at least 5.5 micrograms of total RNA extracted from every sample. Per germline, CDR1 KGHSH and CDR2 LQKENI. V was clipped by 6 bases and J by 4 bases; unmatched bases: 4. This CDR3 has 13 residues. Combining a sample-barcoded 5' primer with a J-beta primer mix, a second PCR ran for 7 to 11 cycles. TCRdb analysed the 5' RACE reads with MiXCR anew, one entry per CDR3 protein. The data hold about 600,000 distinct CDR3 sequences, with 47% observed a single time. This clonotype was recorded a few times. The clonotype was recovered from a man aged 80 or over in good health. This chain joins TRBV18 and TRBJ2-3; 7 bases fit TRBD1. Sequences were obtained from blood. The DNA of the CDR3 is TGTGCCAGCTCGGCGGACAGGCCAGATACGCAGTATTTT. Residues: CASSADRPDTQYF.